The rows below give T cell receptor beta chains drawn from one sample of a study of vaccination and CD4 T cells after COVID-19. These receptors lack a known antigen. One entry per CDR3 protein, called by TCRdb with MiXCR from the PCR reads. This repertoire shows 8,500 to 14,000 distinct CDR3 sequences, 55% to 60% found once; its top ten account for around 21%. The sequencing sample was made of CD4+ T cells from blood, cultured in vitro. The receptor set was obtained from a human donor who had recovered from COVID-19. CDR3s leave out the opening cysteine and the closing phenylalanine or tryptophan. The D gene is left open where the match is weak. The size field is filled for only some rows; it gives once, few, many or a size class.

v_call: TRBV11-2; clone_size: .; d_call: .; j_call: TRBJ2-5; cdr3_aa: ASSGETQY
v_call: TRBV2; clone_size: .; d_call: TRBD1; j_call: TRBJ1-5; cdr3_aa: ASRAGTGRSNQPQH
v_call: TRBV6-5; clone_size: few; d_call: .; j_call: TRBJ2-7; cdr3_aa: ASSYTIVGGKPYEQY
v_call: TRBV5-1; clone_size: medium-sized; d_call: TRBD1; j_call: TRBJ2-5; cdr3_aa: ASSFRGLSPGVQETQY
v_call: TRBV7-2; clone_size: .; d_call: .; j_call: TRBJ2-2; cdr3_aa: ASTPVGTANTGELF
v_call: TRBV6-5; clone_size: .; d_call: TRBD1; j_call: TRBJ2-5; cdr3_aa: ASSWGQGWETQY
v_call: TRBV28; clone_size: .; d_call: .; j_call: TRBJ2-5; cdr3_aa: ASSQGGRETQY
v_call: TRBV5-1; clone_size: .; d_call: TRBD2; j_call: TRBJ2-2; cdr3_aa: ASSSSGGVTGELF
v_call: TRBV20-1; clone_size: .; d_call: TRBD1; j_call: TRBJ1-2; cdr3_aa: SARDLGQGADGYT
v_call: TRBV7-2; clone_size: .; d_call: TRBD1; j_call: TRBJ1-2; cdr3_aa: ASTRGTAPNYGYT
v_call: TRBV7-9; clone_size: .; d_call: TRBD1; j_call: TRBJ2-7; cdr3_aa: ASSRLRDSLSYEQY
v_call: TRBV6-1; clone_size: .; d_call: .; j_call: TRBJ2-5; cdr3_aa: ASARSGTKGFRELQETQY
v_call: TRBV7-2; clone_size: .; d_call: .; j_call: TRBJ1-1; cdr3_aa: ASSLVGQNTEAF
v_call: TRBV6-1; clone_size: .; d_call: TRBD1; j_call: TRBJ1-2; cdr3_aa: ASSSRQGRDYGYT
v_call: TRBV5-1; clone_size: .; d_call: TRBD2; j_call: TRBJ2-2; cdr3_aa: ASSTLSGGNTGELF
v_call: TRBV28; clone_size: .; d_call: .; j_call: TRBJ1-1; cdr3_aa: ASSLSRANTEAF
v_call: TRBV10-1; clone_size: once; d_call: .; j_call: TRBJ2-1; cdr3_aa: ASSERGEQF
v_call: TRBV25-1; clone_size: .; d_call: TRBD2; j_call: TRBJ2-1; cdr3_aa: ASSGNSRGASSGRANEQF
v_call: TRBV7-2; clone_size: .; d_call: TRBD1; j_call: TRBJ2-7; cdr3_aa: ASSLGGGQGVSYEQY
v_call: TRBV5-4; clone_size: large; d_call: .; j_call: TRBJ2-2; cdr3_aa: ASSTPGPGELF
v_call: TRBV11-2; clone_size: .; d_call: TRBD2; j_call: TRBJ2-5; cdr3_aa: ASSPTSEETQY
v_call: TRBV4-1; clone_size: .; d_call: .; j_call: TRBJ2-5; cdr3_aa: ASSQEGGFGETQY
v_call: TRBV9; clone_size: once; d_call: TRBD2; j_call: TRBJ2-1; cdr3_aa: ASSVSGGLYNEQF
v_call: TRBV20-1; clone_size: .; d_call: .; j_call: TRBJ2-3; cdr3_aa: SASRAGWADTQY
v_call: TRBV7-2; clone_size: .; d_call: TRBD1; j_call: TRBJ2-3; cdr3_aa: ASSLIVDRGRDTQY
v_call: TRBV20-1; clone_size: .; d_call: TRBD2; j_call: TRBJ2-5; cdr3_aa: SAMPGTSGRVTQY
v_call: TRBV7-3; clone_size: .; d_call: .; j_call: TRBJ2-2; cdr3_aa: ASSRLVSGELF
v_call: TRBV12-3/TRBV12-4; clone_size: .; d_call: TRBD1; j_call: TRBJ2-2; cdr3_aa: ASSLIPSTGPTGELF
v_call: TRBV28; clone_size: .; d_call: .; j_call: TRBJ1-6; cdr3_aa: ASGSPLH
v_call: TRBV7-3; clone_size: .; d_call: .; j_call: TRBJ1-5; cdr3_aa: ASSLAPDQPQH
v_call: TRBV20-1; clone_size: .; d_call: .; j_call: TRBJ2-3; cdr3_aa: SASQSSYTQY
v_call: TRBV5-5; clone_size: .; d_call: TRBD2; j_call: TRBJ2-3; cdr3_aa: ASRRTMTSGRGTDTQY
v_call: TRBV7-9; clone_size: .; d_call: TRBD1; j_call: TRBJ1-1; cdr3_aa: ASSQQGSNTEAF
v_call: TRBV19; clone_size: .; d_call: TRBD2; j_call: TRBJ2-3; cdr3_aa: ATTIAGAGDTQY
v_call: TRBV20-1; clone_size: .; d_call: .; j_call: TRBJ2-3; cdr3_aa: SARPEYTQY
v_call: TRBV7-9; clone_size: .; d_call: .; j_call: TRBJ2-3; cdr3_aa: ASSSEGARDTQY
v_call: TRBV7-2; clone_size: .; d_call: .; j_call: TRBJ2-5; cdr3_aa: ASSLVGSQETQY
v_call: TRBV20-1; clone_size: few; d_call: TRBD1; j_call: TRBJ2-4; cdr3_aa: SARPMGTGSDIQY
v_call: TRBV2; clone_size: .; d_call: .; j_call: TRBJ1-2; cdr3_aa: ASRGLANYGYT
v_call: TRBV2; clone_size: .; d_call: .; j_call: TRBJ2-7; cdr3_aa: ASRGLDTQY
v_call: TRBV7-9; clone_size: .; d_call: .; j_call: TRBJ1-1; cdr3_aa: ASSLIVGNTEAF
v_call: TRBV20-1; clone_size: .; d_call: .; j_call: TRBJ2-3; cdr3_aa: SATGQSTDTQY
v_call: TRBV28; clone_size: .; d_call: .; j_call: TRBJ1-1; cdr3_aa: ASRRAGGNTEAF
v_call: TRBV5-1; clone_size: .; d_call: .; j_call: TRBJ2-5; cdr3_aa: ASSWQGIQETQY
v_call: TRBV6-1; clone_size: once; d_call: .; j_call: TRBJ1-2; cdr3_aa: ASNLLWGSQLYGYT
v_call: TRBV24-1; clone_size: .; d_call: .; j_call: TRBJ1-2; cdr3_aa: ATSDSPQDGYT
v_call: TRBV6-1; clone_size: .; d_call: TRBD2; j_call: TRBJ2-7; cdr3_aa: ASSEETSGSYEQY
v_call: TRBV6-1; clone_size: .; d_call: TRBD2; j_call: TRBJ2-5; cdr3_aa: ASSERGDKETQY
v_call: TRBV27; clone_size: .; d_call: TRBD1; j_call: TRBJ1-1; cdr3_aa: ASRPGQGRSNTEAF
v_call: TRBV20-1; clone_size: .; d_call: TRBD2; j_call: TRBJ2-1; cdr3_aa: SARDGGRPSNEQF
v_call: TRBV4-1; clone_size: .; d_call: TRBD2; j_call: TRBJ2-7; cdr3_aa: ASSQMLAGGRGEQY
v_call: TRBV20-1; clone_size: few; d_call: TRBD2; j_call: TRBJ2-7; cdr3_aa: SAGKSGSEQY
v_call: TRBV10-1; clone_size: .; d_call: .; j_call: TRBJ1-1; cdr3_aa: ASSRQTNTEAF
v_call: TRBV20-1; clone_size: .; d_call: .; j_call: TRBJ1-5; cdr3_aa: SARVTGSNQPQH
v_call: TRBV27; clone_size: .; d_call: .; j_call: TRBJ2-3; cdr3_aa: ASSSYKASGTDTQY
v_call: TRBV30; clone_size: .; d_call: .; j_call: TRBJ2-3; cdr3_aa: AWSREGTDTQY
v_call: TRBV7-2; clone_size: .; d_call: .; j_call: TRBJ2-3; cdr3_aa: ASSLVARGPRTDTQY
v_call: TRBV10-1; clone_size: .; d_call: .; j_call: TRBJ1-5; cdr3_aa: ASSGGTGNQPQH
v_call: TRBV12-3/TRBV12-4; clone_size: .; d_call: .; j_call: TRBJ2-2; cdr3_aa: ASSLGRGNTGELF